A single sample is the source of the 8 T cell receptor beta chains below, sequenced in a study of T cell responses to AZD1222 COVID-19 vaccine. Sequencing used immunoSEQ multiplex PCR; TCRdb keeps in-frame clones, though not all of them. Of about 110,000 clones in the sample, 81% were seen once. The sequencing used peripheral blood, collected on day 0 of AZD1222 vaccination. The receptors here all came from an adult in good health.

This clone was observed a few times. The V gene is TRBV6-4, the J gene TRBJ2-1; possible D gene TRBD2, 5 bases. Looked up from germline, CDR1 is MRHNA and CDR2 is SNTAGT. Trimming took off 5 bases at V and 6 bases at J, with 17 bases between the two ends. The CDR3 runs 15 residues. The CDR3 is CASSRTFEDVNEQFF. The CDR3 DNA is TGTGCCAGCAGTAGGACTTTCGAGGACGTCAATGAGCAGTTCTTC.

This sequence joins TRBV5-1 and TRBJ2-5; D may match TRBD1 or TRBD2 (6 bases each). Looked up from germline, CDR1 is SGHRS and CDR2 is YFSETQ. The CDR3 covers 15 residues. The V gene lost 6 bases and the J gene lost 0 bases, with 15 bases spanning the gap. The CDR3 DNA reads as TGCGCCAGCACCCTATATGGGGGGCACCAAGAGACCCAGTACTTC. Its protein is CASTLYGGHQETQYF.

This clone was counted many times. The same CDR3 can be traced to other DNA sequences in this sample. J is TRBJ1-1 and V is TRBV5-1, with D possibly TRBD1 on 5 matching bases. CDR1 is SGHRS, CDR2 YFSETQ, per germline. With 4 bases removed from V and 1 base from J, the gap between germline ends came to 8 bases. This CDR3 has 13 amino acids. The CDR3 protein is CASSLTENTEAFF. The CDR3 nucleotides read TGCGCCAGCAGCCTGACAGAGAACACTGAAGCTTTCTTT. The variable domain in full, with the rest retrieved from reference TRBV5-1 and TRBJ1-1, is KAGVTQTPRYLIKTRGQQVTLSCSPISGHRSVSWYQQTPGQGLQFLFEYFSETQRNKGNFPGRFSGRQFSNSRSEMNVSTLELGDSALYLCASSLTENTEAFFGQGTRLTVV.

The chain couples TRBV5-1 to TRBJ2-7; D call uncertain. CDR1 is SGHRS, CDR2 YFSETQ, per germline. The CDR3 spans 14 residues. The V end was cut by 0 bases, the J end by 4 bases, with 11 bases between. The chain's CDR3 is CASSLAFAAYEQYF. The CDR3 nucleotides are TGCGCCAGCAGCTTGGCCTTTGCGGCATACGAGCAGTACTTC.

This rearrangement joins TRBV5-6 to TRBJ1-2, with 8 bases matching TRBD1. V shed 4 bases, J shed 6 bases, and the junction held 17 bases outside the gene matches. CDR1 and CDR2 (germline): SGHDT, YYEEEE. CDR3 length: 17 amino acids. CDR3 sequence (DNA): TGTGCCAGCAGCCCCAGGGGGATACTCGTCAGGGGGCATGGCTACACCTTC. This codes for CASSPRGILVRGHGYTF.

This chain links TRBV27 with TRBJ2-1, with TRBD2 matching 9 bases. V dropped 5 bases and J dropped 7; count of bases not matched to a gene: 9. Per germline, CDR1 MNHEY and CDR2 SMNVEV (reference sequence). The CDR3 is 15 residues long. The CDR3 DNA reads TGTGCCAGCAGTAAATTAGCGGGAGCGGTAAATGAGCAGTTCTTC. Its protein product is CASSKLAGAVNEQFF.

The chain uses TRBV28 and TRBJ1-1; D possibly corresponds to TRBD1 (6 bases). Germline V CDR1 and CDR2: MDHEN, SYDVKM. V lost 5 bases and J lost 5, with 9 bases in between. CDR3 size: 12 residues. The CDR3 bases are TGTGCCAGCAGTATCAGGGGTACTGAAGCTTTCTTT. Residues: CASSIRGTEAFF.

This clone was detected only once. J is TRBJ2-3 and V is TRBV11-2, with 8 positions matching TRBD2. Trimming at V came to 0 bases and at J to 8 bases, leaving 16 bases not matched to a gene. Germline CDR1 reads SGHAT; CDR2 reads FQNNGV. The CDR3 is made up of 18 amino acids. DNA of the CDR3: TGTGCCAGCAGCTTAGATCTTCCAACCGGGACTAGGGGCCGTACGCAGTATTTT. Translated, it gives CASSLDLPTGTRGRTQYF.